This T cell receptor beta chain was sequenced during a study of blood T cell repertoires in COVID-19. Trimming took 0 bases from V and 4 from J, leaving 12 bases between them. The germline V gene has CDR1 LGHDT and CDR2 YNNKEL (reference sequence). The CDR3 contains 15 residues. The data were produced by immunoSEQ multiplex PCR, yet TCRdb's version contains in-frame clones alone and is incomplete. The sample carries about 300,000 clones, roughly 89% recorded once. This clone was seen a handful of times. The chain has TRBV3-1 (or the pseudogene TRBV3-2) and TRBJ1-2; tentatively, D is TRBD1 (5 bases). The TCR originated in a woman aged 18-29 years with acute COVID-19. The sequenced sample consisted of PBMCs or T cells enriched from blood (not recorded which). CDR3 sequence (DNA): TGTGCCAGCAGCCAAGAGCCAGGGCCCTCCTATGGCTACACCTTC. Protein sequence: CASSQEPGPSYGYTF.